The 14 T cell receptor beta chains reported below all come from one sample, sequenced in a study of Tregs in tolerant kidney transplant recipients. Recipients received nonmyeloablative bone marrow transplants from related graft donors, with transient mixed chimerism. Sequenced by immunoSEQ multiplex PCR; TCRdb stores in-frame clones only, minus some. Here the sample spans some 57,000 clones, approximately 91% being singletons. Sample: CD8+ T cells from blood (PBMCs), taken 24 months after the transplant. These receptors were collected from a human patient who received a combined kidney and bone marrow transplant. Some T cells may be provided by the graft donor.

The DNA of the CDR3 is TGTGCCAACGGCAGGGACAGGGGTCGCGAGCAGTACTTC. Translation: CANGRDRGREQYF. The chain has TRBV21-1 and TRBJ2-7; the table's D call of TRBD1 was not tested on the DNA. TRBV21-1 is noted as a pseudogene. The CDR3 has 13 residues.

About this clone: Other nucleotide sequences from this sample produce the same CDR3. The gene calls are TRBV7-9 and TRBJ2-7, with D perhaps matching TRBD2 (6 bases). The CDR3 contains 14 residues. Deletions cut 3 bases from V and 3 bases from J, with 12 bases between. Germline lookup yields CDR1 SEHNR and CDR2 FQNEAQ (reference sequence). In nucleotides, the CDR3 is TGTGCCAGCAGCTTGCGGGGAATAAGCTACGAGCAGTACTTC. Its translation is CASSLRGISYEQYF.

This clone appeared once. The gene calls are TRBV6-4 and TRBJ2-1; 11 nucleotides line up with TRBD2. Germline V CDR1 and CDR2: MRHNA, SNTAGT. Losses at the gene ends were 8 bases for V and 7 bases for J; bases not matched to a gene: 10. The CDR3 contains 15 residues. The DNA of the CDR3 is TGTGCCAGCCGCGGGGGTAGCGGGAGGGCTAATGAGCAGTTCTTC. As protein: CASRGGSGRANEQFF.

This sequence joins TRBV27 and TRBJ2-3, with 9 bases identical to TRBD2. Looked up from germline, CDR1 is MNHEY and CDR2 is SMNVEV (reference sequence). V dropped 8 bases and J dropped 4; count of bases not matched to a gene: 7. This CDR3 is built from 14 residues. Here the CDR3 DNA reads TGTGCCAGCGCGGGACTAGCAGCCCCAGATACGCAGTATTTT. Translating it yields CASAGLAAPDTQYF.

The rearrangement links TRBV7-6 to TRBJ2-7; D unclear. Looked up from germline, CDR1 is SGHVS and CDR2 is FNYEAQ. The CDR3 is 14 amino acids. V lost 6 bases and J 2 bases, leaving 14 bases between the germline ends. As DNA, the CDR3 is TGTGCCAGCAGACCTCAGGTTTCAGCCTACGAGCAGTACTTC. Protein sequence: CASRPQVSAYEQYF. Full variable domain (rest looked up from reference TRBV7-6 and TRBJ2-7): GAGVSQSPRYKVTKRGQDVALRCDPISGHVSLYWYRQALGQGPEFLTYFNYEAQQDKSGLPNDRFSAERPEGSISTLTIQRTEQRDSAMYRCASRPQVSAYEQYFGPGTRLTVT.

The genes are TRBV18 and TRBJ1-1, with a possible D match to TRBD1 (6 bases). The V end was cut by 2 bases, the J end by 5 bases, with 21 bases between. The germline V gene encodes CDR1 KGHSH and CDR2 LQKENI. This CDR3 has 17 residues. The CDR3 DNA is TGTGCCAGCTCACCAGTGGGGGCAGGGAACCTGGGGACTGAAGCTTTCTTT. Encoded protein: CASSPVGAGNLGTEAFF.

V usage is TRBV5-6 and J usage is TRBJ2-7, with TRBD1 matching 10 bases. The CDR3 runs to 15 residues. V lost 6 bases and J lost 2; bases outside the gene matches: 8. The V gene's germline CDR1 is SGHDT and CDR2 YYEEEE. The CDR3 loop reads CASTQTGGAPYEQYF. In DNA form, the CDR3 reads TGTGCCAGCACACAGACAGGGGGCGCCCCCTACGAGCAGTACTTC.

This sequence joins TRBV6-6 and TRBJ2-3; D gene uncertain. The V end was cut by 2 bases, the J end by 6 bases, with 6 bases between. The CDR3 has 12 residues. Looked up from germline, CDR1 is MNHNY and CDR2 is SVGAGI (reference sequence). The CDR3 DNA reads TGTGCCAGCAGTTACGGCAGGGATACGCAGTATTTT. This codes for CASSYGRDTQYF.

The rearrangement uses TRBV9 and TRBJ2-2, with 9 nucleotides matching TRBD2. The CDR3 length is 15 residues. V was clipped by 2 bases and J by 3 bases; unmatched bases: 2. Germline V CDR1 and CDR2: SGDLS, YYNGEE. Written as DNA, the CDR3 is TGTGCCAGCAGCGTCGGGACTAGCCACACCGGGGAGCTGTTTTTT. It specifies CASSVGTSHTGELFF.

CDR3 nucleotide sequence: TGTGCCAGCAGCTCCTCCCGGACAGGCACCGGGGAGCTGTTTTTT. Translation: CASSSSRTGTGELFF. The J gene is TRBJ2-2, the V gene TRBV5-4, with TRBD1 matching over 7 bases. This CDR3 region has 15 residues. Trimming cost V 3 bases and J 4 bases; bases outside gene matches: 6. Germline V CDR1 and CDR2: SGHNT, YYREEE (reference sequence).

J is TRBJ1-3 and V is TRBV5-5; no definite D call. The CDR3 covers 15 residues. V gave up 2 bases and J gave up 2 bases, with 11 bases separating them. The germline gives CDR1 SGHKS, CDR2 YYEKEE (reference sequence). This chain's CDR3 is CASSFASGAGNTIYF. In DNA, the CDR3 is TGTGCCAGCAGCTTCGCATCAGGCGCTGGAAACACCATATATTTT.

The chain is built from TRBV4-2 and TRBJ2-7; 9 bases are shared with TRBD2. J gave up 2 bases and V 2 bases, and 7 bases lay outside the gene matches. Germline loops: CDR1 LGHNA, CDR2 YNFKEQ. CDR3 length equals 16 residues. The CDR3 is CASSQLGPSGTYEQYF. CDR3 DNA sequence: TGTGCCAGCAGCCAACTTGGACCTAGCGGGACCTACGAGCAGTACTTC.

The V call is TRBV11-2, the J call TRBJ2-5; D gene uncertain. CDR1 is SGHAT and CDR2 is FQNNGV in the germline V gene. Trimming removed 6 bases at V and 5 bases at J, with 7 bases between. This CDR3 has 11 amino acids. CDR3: CASRHGETQYF. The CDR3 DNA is TGTGCCAGCAGACACGGGGAGACCCAGTACTTC.

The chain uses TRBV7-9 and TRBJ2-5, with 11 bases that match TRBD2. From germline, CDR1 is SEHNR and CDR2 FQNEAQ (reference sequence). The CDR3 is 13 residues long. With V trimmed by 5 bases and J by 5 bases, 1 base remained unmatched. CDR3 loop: CASSPSGGETQYF. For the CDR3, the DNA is TGTGCCAGCAGCCCTAGCGGGGGGGAGACCCAGTACTTC.